This T cell receptor beta chain stems from a study of shared clonotypes between healthy human individuals. V shed 5 bases and J 0 bases; nucleotides not matched to a gene: 6. The CDR3 contains 16 residues. From germline, CDR1 is SEHNR and CDR2 FQNEAQ (reference sequence). Study-wide results and limits: Only blood underwent sampling, and tissue repertoires likely differ.

Concerning this clone: The antigen remains unidentified.

Repertoires were generated with immunoSEQ multiplex PCR, while TCRdb's copy carries only in-frame clones and drops some. This table has about a million clones, about 72% appearing once. This sequence joins TRBV7-9 and TRBJ2-2, with TRBD1 matching over 7 bases. Sequencing was carried out using memory CD4+ T cells from PBMCs. Subset in this sample: CD45RA-negative fraction. This receptor was taken from a young man in good health. Some clones in this sample may be carry-over from other donors' samples. The CDR3 here is CASSARQGSNTGELFF. The CDR3 DNA follows: TGTGCCAGCAGCGCCCGACAGGGATCGAACACCGGGGAGCTGTTTTTT.